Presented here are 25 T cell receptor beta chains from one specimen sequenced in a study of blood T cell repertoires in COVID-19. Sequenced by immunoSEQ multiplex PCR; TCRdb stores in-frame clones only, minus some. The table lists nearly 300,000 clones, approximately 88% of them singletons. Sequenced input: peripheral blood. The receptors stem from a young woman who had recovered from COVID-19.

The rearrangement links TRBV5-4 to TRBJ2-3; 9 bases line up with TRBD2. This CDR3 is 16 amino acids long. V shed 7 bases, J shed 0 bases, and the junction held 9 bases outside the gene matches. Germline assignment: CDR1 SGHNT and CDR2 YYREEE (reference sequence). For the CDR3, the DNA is TGTGCCAGCTCCAGGGGTCTAGCGGGGAGCACAGATACGCAGTATTTT. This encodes CASSRGLAGSTDTQYF. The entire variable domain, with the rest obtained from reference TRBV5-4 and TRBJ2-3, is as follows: ETGVTQSPTHLIKTRGQQVTLRCSSQSGHNTVSWYQQALGQGPQFIFQYYREEENGRGNFPPRFSGLQFPNYSSELNVNALELDDSALYLCASSRGLAGSTDTQYFGPGTRLTVL.

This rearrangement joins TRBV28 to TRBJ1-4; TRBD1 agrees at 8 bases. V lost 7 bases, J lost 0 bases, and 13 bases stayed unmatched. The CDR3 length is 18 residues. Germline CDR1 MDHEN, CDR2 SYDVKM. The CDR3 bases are TGTGCCAGCATACCCTTCCGGGACAGGAAACCAACTAATGAAAAACTGTTTTTT. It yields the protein CASIPFRDRKPTNEKLFF.

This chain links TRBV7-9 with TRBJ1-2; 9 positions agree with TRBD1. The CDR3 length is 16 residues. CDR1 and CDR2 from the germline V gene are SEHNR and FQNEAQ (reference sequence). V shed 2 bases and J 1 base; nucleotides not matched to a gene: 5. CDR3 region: CASSLTRDRVNYGYTF. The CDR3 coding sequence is TGTGCCAGCAGCTTAACCCGGGACAGGGTTAACTATGGCTACACCTTC.

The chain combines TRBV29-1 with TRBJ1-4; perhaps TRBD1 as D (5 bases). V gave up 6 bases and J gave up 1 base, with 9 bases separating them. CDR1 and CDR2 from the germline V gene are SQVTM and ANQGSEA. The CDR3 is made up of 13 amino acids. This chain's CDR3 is CSVSRVTNEKLFF. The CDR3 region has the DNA TGCAGCGTAAGCAGGGTAACTAATGAAAAACTGTTTTTT.

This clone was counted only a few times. The CDR3 coding sequence is TGTGCCAGCAGTTTATCCTATAGCGGGGGGAGATACGAGCAGTACTTC. It encodes CASSLSYSGGRYEQYF. The chain employs TRBV27 and TRBJ2-7; 10 bases line up with TRBD2. J lost 4 bases, V lost 0 bases, and 6 bases had no gene match. CDR3 size: 16 residues. Germline V gene sequence: CDR1 MNHEY, CDR2 SMNVEV (reference sequence).

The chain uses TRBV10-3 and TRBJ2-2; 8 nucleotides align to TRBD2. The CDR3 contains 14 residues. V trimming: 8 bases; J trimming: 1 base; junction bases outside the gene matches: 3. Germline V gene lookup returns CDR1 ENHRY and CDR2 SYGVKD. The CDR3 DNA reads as TGTGCCATCGCCGGGGGGGGGAACACCGGGGAGCTGTTTTTT. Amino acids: CAIAGGGNTGELFF.

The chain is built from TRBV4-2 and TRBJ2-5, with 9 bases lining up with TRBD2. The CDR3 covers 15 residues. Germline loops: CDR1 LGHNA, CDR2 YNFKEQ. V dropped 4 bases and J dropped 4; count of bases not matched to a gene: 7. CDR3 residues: CASSPVLAGRETQYF. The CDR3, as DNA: TGTGCCAGCAGCCCAGTCCTAGCGGGGCGAGAGACCCAGTACTTC.

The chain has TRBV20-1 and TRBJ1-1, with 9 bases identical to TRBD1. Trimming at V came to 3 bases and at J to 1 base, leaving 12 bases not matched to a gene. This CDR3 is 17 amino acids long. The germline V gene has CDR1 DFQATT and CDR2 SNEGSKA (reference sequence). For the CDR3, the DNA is TGCAGTGCTAGTACCCGGGGACAGGGAAGCCCGAACACTGAAGCTTTCTTT. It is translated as CSASTRGQGSPNTEAFF.

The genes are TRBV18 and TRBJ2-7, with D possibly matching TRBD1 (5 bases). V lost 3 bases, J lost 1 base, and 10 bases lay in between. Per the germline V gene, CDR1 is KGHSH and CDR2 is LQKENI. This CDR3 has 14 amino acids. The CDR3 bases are TGTGCCAGCTCACCGATGACAGAATCCTACGAGCAGTACTTC. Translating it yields CASSPMTESYEQYF. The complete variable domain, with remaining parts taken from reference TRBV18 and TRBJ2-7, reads NAGVMQNPRHLVRRRGQEARLRCSPMKGHSHVYWYRQLPEEGLKFMVYLQKENIIDESGMPKERFSAEFPKEGPSILRIQQVVRGDSAAYFCASSPMTESYEQYFGPGTRLTVT.

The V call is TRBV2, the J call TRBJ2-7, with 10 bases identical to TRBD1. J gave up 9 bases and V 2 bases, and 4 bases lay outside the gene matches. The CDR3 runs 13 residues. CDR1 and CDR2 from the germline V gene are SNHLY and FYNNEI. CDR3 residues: CASSERDRGGQYF. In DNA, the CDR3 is TGTGCCAGCAGTGAAAGGGACAGGGGCGGGCAGTACTTC.

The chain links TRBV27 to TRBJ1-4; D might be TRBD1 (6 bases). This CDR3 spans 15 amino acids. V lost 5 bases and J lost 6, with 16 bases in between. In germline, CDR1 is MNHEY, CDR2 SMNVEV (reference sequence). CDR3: CASSPIQGPDEKLFF. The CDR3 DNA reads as TGTGCCAGCAGTCCGATACAGGGTCCTGATGAAAAACTGTTTTTT. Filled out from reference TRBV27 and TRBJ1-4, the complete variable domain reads EAQVTQNPRYLITVTGKKLTVTCSQNMNHEYMSWYRQDPGLGLRQIYYSMNVEVTDKGDVPEGYKVSRKEKRNFPLILESPSPNQTSLYFCASSPIQGPDEKLFFGSGTQLSVL.

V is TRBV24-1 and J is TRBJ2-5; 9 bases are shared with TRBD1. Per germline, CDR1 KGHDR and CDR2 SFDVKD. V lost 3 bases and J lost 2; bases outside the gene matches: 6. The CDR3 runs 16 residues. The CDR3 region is CATSDAGTGPQETQYF. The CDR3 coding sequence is TGTGCCACCAGTGATGCCGGGACAGGGCCACAAGAGACCCAGTACTTC.

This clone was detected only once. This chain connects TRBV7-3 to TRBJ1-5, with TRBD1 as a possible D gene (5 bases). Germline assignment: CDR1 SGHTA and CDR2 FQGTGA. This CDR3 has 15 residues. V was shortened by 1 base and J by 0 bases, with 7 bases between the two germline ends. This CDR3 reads CASSLSRVSNQPQHF. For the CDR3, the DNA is TGTGCCAGCAGCTTAAGCAGGGTTAGCAATCAGCCCCAGCATTTT.

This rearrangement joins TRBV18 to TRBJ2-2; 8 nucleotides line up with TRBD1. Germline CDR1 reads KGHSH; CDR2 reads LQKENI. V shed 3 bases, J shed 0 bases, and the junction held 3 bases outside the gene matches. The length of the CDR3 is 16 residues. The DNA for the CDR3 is TGTGCCAGCTCACCCCTGGACAGGGCGAACACCGGGGAGCTGTTTTTT. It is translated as CASSPLDRANTGELFF. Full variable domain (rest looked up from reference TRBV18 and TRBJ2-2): NAGVMQNPRHLVRRRGQEARLRCSPMKGHSHVYWYRQLPEEGLKFMVYLQKENIIDESGMPKERFSAEFPKEGPSILRIQQVVRGDSAAYFCASSPLDRANTGELFFGEGSRLTVL.

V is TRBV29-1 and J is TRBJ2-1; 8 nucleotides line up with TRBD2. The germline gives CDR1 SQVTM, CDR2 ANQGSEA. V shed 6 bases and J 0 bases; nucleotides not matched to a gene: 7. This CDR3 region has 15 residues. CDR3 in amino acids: CSVERGQGSYNEQFF. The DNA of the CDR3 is TGCAGCGTGGAGCGGGGGCAGGGCTCCTACAATGAGCAGTTCTTC.

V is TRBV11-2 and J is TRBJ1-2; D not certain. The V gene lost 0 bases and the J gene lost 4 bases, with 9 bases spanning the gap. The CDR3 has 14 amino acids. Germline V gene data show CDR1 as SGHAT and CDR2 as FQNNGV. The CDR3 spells CASSLERYLYGYTF. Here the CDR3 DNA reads TGTGCCAGCAGCTTAGAACGGTACCTCTATGGCTACACCTTC.

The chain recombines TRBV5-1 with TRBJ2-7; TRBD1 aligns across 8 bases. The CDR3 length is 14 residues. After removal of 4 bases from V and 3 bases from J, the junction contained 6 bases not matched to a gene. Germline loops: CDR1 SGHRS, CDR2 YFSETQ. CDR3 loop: CASSVDRDYYEQYF. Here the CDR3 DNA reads TGCGCCAGCAGCGTGGACAGGGATTACTACGAGCAGTACTTC.

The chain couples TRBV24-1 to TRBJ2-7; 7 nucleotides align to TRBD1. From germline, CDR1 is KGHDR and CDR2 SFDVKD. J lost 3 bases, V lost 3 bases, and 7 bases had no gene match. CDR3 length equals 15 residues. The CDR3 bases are TGTGCCACCAGTGATCCACGGACAGGCGGCTACGAGCAGTACTTC. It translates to CATSDPRTGGYEQYF.

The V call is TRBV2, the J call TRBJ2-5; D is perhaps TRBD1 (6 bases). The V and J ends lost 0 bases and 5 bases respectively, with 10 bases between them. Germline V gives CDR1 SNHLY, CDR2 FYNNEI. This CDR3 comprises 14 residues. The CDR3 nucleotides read TGTGCCAGCAGTGAAGCGCCAACAGGGGAGACCCAGTACTTC. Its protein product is CASSEAPTGETQYF.

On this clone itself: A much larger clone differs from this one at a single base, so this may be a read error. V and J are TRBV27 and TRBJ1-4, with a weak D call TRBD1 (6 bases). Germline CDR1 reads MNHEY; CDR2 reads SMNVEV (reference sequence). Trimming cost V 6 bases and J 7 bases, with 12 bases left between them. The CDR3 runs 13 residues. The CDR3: CASSRYRVEKLFF. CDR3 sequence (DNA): TGTGCCAGCAGCCGGTACAGGGTTGAAAAACTGTTTTTT. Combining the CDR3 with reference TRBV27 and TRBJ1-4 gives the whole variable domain EAQVTQNPRYLITVTGKKLTVTCSQNMNHEYMSWYRQDPGLGLRQIYYSMNVEVTDKGDVPEGYKVSRKEKRNFPLILESPSPNQTSLYFCASSRYRVEKLFFGSGTQLSVL.

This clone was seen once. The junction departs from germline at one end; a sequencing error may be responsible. In DNA, the CDR3 is TGTGCCAGCAGCCTAACCCCGGGAGAGAACACTGAAGCTTTCTTT. The encoded protein is CASSLTPGENTEAFF. The gene calls are TRBV7-3 and TRBJ1-1; D ambiguous. CDR3 length: 15 residues. CDR1 is SGHTA and CDR2 is FQGTGA in the germline V gene.

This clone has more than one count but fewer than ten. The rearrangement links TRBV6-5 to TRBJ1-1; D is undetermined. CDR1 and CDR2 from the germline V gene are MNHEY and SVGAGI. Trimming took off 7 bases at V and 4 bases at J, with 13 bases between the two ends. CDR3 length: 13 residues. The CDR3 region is CASKEGVSTEAFF. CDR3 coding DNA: TGTGCCAGCAAGGAGGGAGTGAGCACTGAAGCTTTCTTT.

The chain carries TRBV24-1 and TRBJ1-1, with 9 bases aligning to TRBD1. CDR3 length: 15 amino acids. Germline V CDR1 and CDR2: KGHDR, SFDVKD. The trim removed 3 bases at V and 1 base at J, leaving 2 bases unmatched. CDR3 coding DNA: TGTGCCACCAGTGATCGACAGGGGGGGAACACTGAAGCTTTCTTT. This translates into CATSDRQGGNTEAFF.

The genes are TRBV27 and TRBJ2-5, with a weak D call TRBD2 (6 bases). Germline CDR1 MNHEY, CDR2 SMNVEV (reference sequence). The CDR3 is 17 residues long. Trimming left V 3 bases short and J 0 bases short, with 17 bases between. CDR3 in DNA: TGTGCCAGCAGTTTGAACCGGGACTCGATGTACCAAGAGACCCAGTACTTC. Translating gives CASSLNRDSMYQETQYF.

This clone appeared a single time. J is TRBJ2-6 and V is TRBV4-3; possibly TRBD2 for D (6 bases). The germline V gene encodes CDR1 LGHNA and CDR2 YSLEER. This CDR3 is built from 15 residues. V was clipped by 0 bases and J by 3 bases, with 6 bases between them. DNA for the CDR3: TGCGCCAGCAGCCAAGAGCGGGGTGGGGCCAACGTCCTGACTTTC. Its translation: CASSQERGGANVLTF.